The clone carrying this TCR beta chain was found a few times. Its antigen is not identified. The donors were members of the validation cohort, which comprised 90 to 150 subjects and was separate from the first cohort of 670 or so subjects. This specimen comes from a study of cytomegalovirus exposure and HLA in healthy donors. Study overall: A subsequent analysis stated that the 90 to 150 validation repertoires were run on the same platform as the approximately 610 first-cohort repertoires.

This CDR3 has 14 amino acids. Germline V gives CDR1 SGHNT, CDR2 YYREEE (reference sequence). The ends lost 4 bases at V and 4 bases at J; junction bases unmatched: 6. TCRdb's table, derived via immunoSEQ multiplex PCR, lists solely in-frame clones and lacks some. Among 150,000 to 200,000 clones listed, roughly 91% were seen once. Study results and limitations: The TCR clusters that emerged in the first cohort tended, a later analysis found, to co-occur in the approximately 130 validation repertoires. Cytomegalovirus association was listed for approximately 150 TCR beta chains.

This chain links TRBV5-4 with TRBJ2-7, with 9 positions matching TRBD1. The source is a woman aged 18-29 years in good health and CMV-seropositive. The sample was PBMCs. In nucleotides, the CDR3 is TGTGCCAGCAGCCTGGGACAGGGAGGATACGAGCAGTACTTC. Translation gives CASSLGQGGYEQYF.